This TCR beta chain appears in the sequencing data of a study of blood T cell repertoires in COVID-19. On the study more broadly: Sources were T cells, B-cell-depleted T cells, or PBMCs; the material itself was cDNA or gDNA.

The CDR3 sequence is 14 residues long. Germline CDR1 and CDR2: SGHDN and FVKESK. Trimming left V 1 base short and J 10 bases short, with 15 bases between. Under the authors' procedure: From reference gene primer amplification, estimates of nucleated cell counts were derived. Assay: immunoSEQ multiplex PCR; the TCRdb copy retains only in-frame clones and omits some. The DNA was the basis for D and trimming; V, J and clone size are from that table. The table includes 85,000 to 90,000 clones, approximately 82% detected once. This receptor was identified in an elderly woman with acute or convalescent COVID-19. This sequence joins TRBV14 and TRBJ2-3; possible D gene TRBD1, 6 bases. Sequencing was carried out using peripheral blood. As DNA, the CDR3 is TGTGCCAGCAGCCAAGCCATCCCCAGGGGTGCGCAGTATTTT. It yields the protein CASSQAIPRGAQYF. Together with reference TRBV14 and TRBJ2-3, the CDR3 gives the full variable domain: EAGVTQFPSHSVIEKGQTVTLRCDPISGHDNLYWYRRVMGKEIKFLLHFVKESKQDESGMPNNRFLAERTGGTYSTLKVQPAELEDSGVYFCASSQAIPRGAQYFGPGTRLTVL.